A single sample is the source of the 22 T cell receptor beta chains below, sequenced in a study of shared clonotypes between healthy human individuals (TCRdb year 2020). The protocol used for the library was the immunoSEQ multiplex PCR assay. TCRdb carries this immuneACCESS record with in-frame sequences only. Its versions omit some clonotypes, under half of them owing to an unresolved V gene in the studies checked, with the rest unexplained. Across this sample there are about 2 million clones, with 85% to 95% seen only once. The ten top clones hold 0.1% to 0.15% of the sample. The sample was naive CD4+ T cells sorted from blood. The cell subset or site label, as the study defines it: CD45RA+ positively selected. These receptors were taken from a man aged 18 to 29 in good health.

The J gene is TRBJ2-7, the V gene TRBV5-6; 9 bases are a match to TRBD2. Germline-derived CDR1 and CDR2 are SGHDT and YYEEEE. This CDR3 has 16 amino acids. Trimming removed 0 bases from V and 4 bases from J; junction bases left unmatched: 8. Here the CDR3 reads CASSLVVSGSGYEQYF. As DNA, the CDR3 is TGTGCCAGCAGCTTGGTAGTTAGCGGGAGTGGTTACGAGCAGTACTTC.

The CDR3, as DNA: TGTGCCAGTTCGGGACCGAACTCCTACGAGCAGTACTTC. Amino acid sequence: CASSGPNSYEQYF. The chain recombines TRBV7-2 with TRBJ2-7, with D tentatively TRBD1 or TRBD2 (5 bases each). From germline, CDR1 is SGHTA and CDR2 FQGNSA. The CDR3 covers 13 residues. V lost 9 bases to trimming and J lost 0 bases, with 12 bases between them.

The chain employs TRBV5-4 and TRBJ1-4; 9 positions match TRBD1. Germline CDR1 SGHNT, CDR2 YYREEE (reference sequence). Trimming at V came to 3 bases and at J to 7 bases, leaving 7 bases not matched to a gene. This CDR3 region has 15 residues. The DNA of the CDR3 is TGTGCCAGCAGCTCCAAGACAGGGGGAGGTGAAAAACTGTTTTTT. Its translation: CASSSKTGGGEKLFF.

The CDR3 DNA reads as TGTGCCAGCAGCCCGGATTTGTGGAGGCAGGCATACGAGCAGTACTTC. It encodes CASSPDLWRQAYEQYF. The V gene is TRBV5-4, the J gene TRBJ2-7, with D perhaps matching TRBD2 (5 bases). Trimming stripped 4 bases from V and 4 bases from J, with 21 bases between. The CDR3 is 16 amino acids. CDR1 and CDR2 from the germline V gene are SGHNT and YYREEE (reference sequence). Looking up the rest from reference TRBV5-4 and TRBJ2-7 gives the full variable domain: ETGVTQSPTHLIKTRGQQVTLRCSSQSGHNTVSWYQQALGQGPQFIFQYYREEENGRGNFPPRFSGLQFPNYSSELNVNALELDDSALYLCASSPDLWRQAYEQYFGPGTRLTVT.

As concerns this clone: The sample carries other DNA sequences with the same CDR3. The CDR3 nucleotides are TGCGCCAGCAGCTATGACTACGAGCAGTACTTC. The encoded protein is CASSYDYEQYF. This chain connects TRBV5-1 to TRBJ2-7; D gene uncertain. The CDR3 is 11 amino acids. The V end lost 3 bases, the J end lost 3 bases, and 4 bases lay between the germline ends. The germline V gene has CDR1 SGHRS and CDR2 YFSETQ.

J is TRBJ1-1 and V is TRBV18; TRBD1 is a possible D gene (5 bases). The CDR3 length is 15 residues. The germline V gene has CDR1 KGHSH and CDR2 LQKENI. V was clipped by 6 bases and J by 1 base, with 15 bases between them. The CDR3 nucleotides read TGTGCCAGCTCGCGAGGACATGGCGAGAACACTGAAGCTTTCTTT. Its protein is CASSRGHGENTEAFF.

This clone was recorded once. The chain uses TRBV11-2 and TRBJ2-1; weak D call: TRBD1 (6 bases). With 0 bases removed from V and 3 bases from J, the gap between germline ends came to 9 bases. This CDR3 is 15 amino acids long. CDR1 is SGHAT and CDR2 is FQNNGV in the germline V gene. CDR3 sequence (DNA): TGTGCCAGCAGCTTAGACGGGGACAACTACAATGAGCAGTTCTTC. Protein sequence: CASSLDGDNYNEQFF.

The count of this clone is one. This chain connects TRBV11-2 to TRBJ2-1; 11 bases map to TRBD2. This CDR3 is built from 17 residues. The germline gives CDR1 SGHAT, CDR2 FQNNGV. The V gene end was trimmed by 5 bases and the J gene end by 4 bases; junction bases not matched to a gene: 10. The CDR3 DNA follows: TGTGCCAGCAGCCCCCTCCAGGGACTAGCGGTTTACAATGAGCAGTTCTTC. Its translation: CASSPLQGLAVYNEQFF.

The chain couples TRBV5-1 to TRBJ2-5; 7 positions agree with TRBD2. CDR1 is SGHRS, CDR2 YFSETQ, per germline. The CDR3 has 16 amino acids. Trimming removed 5 bases from V and 1 base from J; junction bases left unmatched: 11. As DNA, the CDR3 is TGCGCCAGCAGGTCTGGCGGGGGAGTAACCCAAGAGACCCAGTACTTC. Translating it yields CASRSGGGVTQETQYF.

In this sample, this clone turned up a few times. This chain connects TRBV9 to TRBJ2-2, with D perhaps matching TRBD2 (6 bases). CDR3 length: 13 residues. Germline V lookup: CDR1 SGDLS, CDR2 YYNGEE. V lost 4 bases and J lost 5, with 9 bases in between. CDR3 nucleotides: TGTGCCAGCAGCACGCGGGGAACCGGGGAGCTGTTTTTT. It yields the protein CASSTRGTGELFF.

The rearrangement links TRBV7-8 to TRBJ1-1; D not certain. V was pared by 1 base and J by 8 bases, with 8 bases between. CDR3 length equals 12 residues. Germline V gene data show CDR1 as SGHVS and CDR2 as FQNEAQ. The CDR3 sequence is CASSLEVMEAFF. CDR3 nucleotides: TGTGCCAGCAGCTTAGAGGTCATGGAAGCTTTCTTT.

The chain joins TRBV4-3 to TRBJ2-7; D may correspond to TRBD1 or TRBD2 (5 bases each). Trimming stripped 1 base from V and 6 bases from J, with 13 bases between. In germline, CDR1 is LGHNA, CDR2 YSLEER. The CDR3 sequence is 14 residues long. The CDR3 DNA reads TGCGCCAGCAGCCAAGTGTGGGGGAGAGGCGAGCAGTACTTC. This codes for CASSQVWGRGEQYF.

The J gene is TRBJ2-7, the V gene TRBV28, with TRBD1 as a possible D gene (6 bases). Germline CDR1 and CDR2: MDHEN and SYDVKM. Trimming cost V 5 bases and J 3 bases, with 14 bases left between them. The CDR3 spans 14 residues. The CDR3 protein is CASSVDSPDYEQYF. DNA of the CDR3: TGTGCCAGCAGTGTGGACAGCCCGGACTACGAGCAGTACTTC.

This chain links TRBV30 with TRBJ2-1, with D hard to call. Trimming shortened V by 3 bases and J by 0 bases, and 15 bases separated the two germline ends. Germline CDR1 reads GTSNPN; CDR2 reads SVGIG (reference sequence). The CDR3 consists of 16 residues. This CDR3 is CAWSAGAAVSYNEQFF. The CDR3 DNA follows: TGTGCCTGGAGCGCAGGAGCCGCCGTCTCCTACAATGAGCAGTTCTTC.

The gene calls are TRBV19 and TRBJ2-1, with D tentatively TRBD1 (5 bases). V was trimmed by 5 bases and J by 2 bases, leaving 10 bases between them. This CDR3 spans 14 amino acids. From germline, CDR1 is LNHDA and CDR2 SQIVND (reference sequence). The CDR3 region is CASSFPDTYNEQFF. The CDR3 DNA follows: TGTGCCAGTAGTTTCCCGGACACCTACAATGAGCAGTTCTTC.

The genes are TRBV2 and TRBJ2-1; 9 bases fit TRBD2. CDR3 length: 14 residues. In germline, CDR1 is SNHLY, CDR2 FYNNEI. V trimming: 7 bases; J trimming: 7 bases; junction bases outside the gene matches: 8. In nucleotides, the CDR3 is TGTGCCAGCACGTGGGCTAGCGGGAAAAATGAGCAGTTCTTC. Protein sequence: CASTWASGKNEQFF.

The chain uses TRBV5-6 and TRBJ1-1, with D tentatively TRBD1 (5 bases). CDR1 is SGHDT and CDR2 is YYEEEE in the germline V gene. The CDR3 runs 14 residues. V dropped 2 bases and J dropped 5 bases, with 13 bases sitting between them. The chain's CDR3 is CASSLVWGSTEAFF. In DNA, the CDR3 is TGTGCCAGCAGCTTAGTTTGGGGGAGTACTGAAGCTTTCTTT.

The genes are TRBV6-6 and TRBJ2-1, with 9 bases fitting TRBD2. CDR1 and CDR2 (germline): MNHNY, SVGAGI (reference sequence). The CDR3 loop spans 13 amino acids. The V gene end was trimmed by 5 bases and the J gene end by 11 bases; junction bases not matched to a gene: 7. CDR3 sequence: CASSPGLAYQQFF. CDR3 nucleotides: TGTGCCAGCAGTCCAGGACTAGCGTATCAGCAGTTCTTC.

This sequence joins TRBV6-5 and TRBJ2-1; D is possibly TRBD1 (6 bases). The CDR3 is 15 amino acids. Trimming cost V 5 bases and J 0 bases, with 11 bases left between them. Germline V CDR1 and CDR2: MNHEY, SVGAGI. Here the CDR3 reads CASSLDRSSYNEQFF. The CDR3 DNA sequence: TGTGCCAGCAGTCTAGACAGGAGCTCCTACAATGAGCAGTTCTTC.

A note on this clone: At the DNA level, this CDR3 is encoded by other sequences in the same sample as well. The V call is TRBV30, the J call TRBJ1-5; unclear D gene. The CDR3 consists of 13 residues. Trimming cost V 3 bases and J 5 bases, with 11 bases left between them. Looked up from germline, CDR1 is GTSNPN and CDR2 is SVGIG (reference sequence). In DNA form, the CDR3 reads TGTGCCTGGAGCGCCTCAGGAGATCAGCCCCAGCATTTT. Translated: CAWSASGDQPQHF.

This chain uses TRBV18 with TRBJ2-2, with 8 positions matching TRBD2. Germline V gene sequence: CDR1 KGHSH, CDR2 LQKENI. With 6 bases clipped from V and 6 bases from J, the junction kept 9 bases outside the gene matches. This CDR3 contains 15 residues. The CDR3 DNA reads TGTGCCAGCTCCCGCGGGACTAGTGATTCCGGGGAGCTGTTTTTT. The encoded protein is CASSRGTSDSGELFF.

This clone was recorded only once. The CDR3 loop is CASSSSGTGGTRTMNTEAFF. DNA for the CDR3: TGTGCCAGCAGCTCAAGCGGGACAGGAGGGACCCGTACTATGAACACTGAAGCTTTCTTT. The chain has TRBV21-1 and TRBJ1-1; the table names TRBD1, a call not compared with the DNA. TRBV21-1 is noted as a pseudogene. This CDR3 comprises 20 residues.